This TCR beta chain was retrieved from a study of cytomegalovirus exposure and HLA in healthy donors. It was with 60 Vbeta and 13 Jbeta primers that the PCR ran. Produced via immunoSEQ multiplex PCR; TCRdb's table is partial and in-frame only. The sample holds 150,000 or so clones; roughly 83% are singletons and the top ten take roughly 7.7%. Whereas donors were nominally healthy upon sampling, unrecorded immune exposures were probable. The germline V gene encodes CDR1 MNHEY and CDR2 SMNVEV (reference sequence). This CDR3 has 12 residues. V was clipped by 7 bases and J by 7 bases; unmatched bases: 4. Study-wide points: Some V segments (TRBV6-2 and TRBV6-3 among them) were excluded as indistinguishable.

Note on this clone: Antigen unknown.

The sequenced sample was PBMCs. This rearrangement joins TRBV27 to TRBJ2-3, with 8 bases matching TRBD2. The clonotype originates from a man aged 25 to 45 in good health and CMV-seropositive. This CDR3 reads CASTGTRNTQYF. The CDR3 region has the DNA TGTGCCAGCACGGGGACTAGAAATACGCAGTATTTT.